The rows below give T cell receptor beta chains drawn from one sample of a study of OX40 agonist ivuxolimab in advanced cancers. Libraries were prepared by immunoSEQ multiplex PCR; TCRdb keeps only in-frame clonotypes and omits some of them. Seen here are roughly 66,000 clones, about 85% observed once, and the top ten hold about 1.3%. Sample: CD4+ or CD8+ T cells sorted from blood, taken in a trial of the OX40 agonist ivuxolimab. The receptors originated from an adult with an advanced solid tumor such as melanoma, head and neck, liver or kidney cancer. CDR3s include the opening cysteine and the closing phenylalanine or tryptophan. D genes are given only for firm matches. The listing skips clone size in some rows; elsewhere it reads once, few, many or a size class.

TRBJ2-5,NA,TRBV5-1,TRBD2,CASSPGLAGGQETQYF,TGCGCCAGCAGCCCAGGACTAGCGGGAGGGCAAGAGACCCAGTACTTC
TRBJ2-7,NA,TRBV11-2,NA,CASSLDLGNPMKQYF,TGTGCCAGCAGCTTAGATCTGGGAAACCCTATGAAGCAGTACTTC
TRBJ1-3,NA,TRBV9,NA,CASSAGAWRAGNTIYF,TGTGCCAGCAGCGCCGGGGCCTGGCGCGCTGGAAACACCATATATTTT
TRBJ2-5,few,TRBV7-9,TRBD2,CASNLPGLAGGQETQYF,TGTGCCAGCAATCTCCCGGGACTAGCGGGAGGGCAAGAGACCCAGTACTTC
TRBJ2-1,NA,TRBV4-1,TRBD1,CASSHVDRNEQFF,TGCGCCAGCAGCCATGTGGACAGGAATGAGCAGTTCTTC
TRBJ1-4,NA,TRBV6-5,NA,CASSLGHTTNEKLFF,TGTGCCAGCAGTCTGGGACATACAACTAATGAAAAACTGTTTTTT
TRBJ2-1,NA,TRBV5-6,NA,CASTLGGHNEQFF,TGTGCCAGCACCCTGGGGGGCCACAATGAGCAGTTCTTC
TRBJ2-6,NA,TRBV5-1,TRBD1,CASSWDRATGANVLTF,TGCGCCAGCAGCTGGGACAGGGCTACTGGGGCCAACGTCCTGACTTTC
TRBJ1-2,few,TRBV10-3,TRBD1,CAIRADRGPYGYTF,TGTGCCATCAGGGCGGACAGGGGCCCTTATGGCTACACCTTC
TRBJ1-2,NA,TRBV4-1,NA,CASSLGPSNYGYTF,TGCGCCAGCAGCCTGGGCCCGTCTAACTATGGCTACACCTTC
TRBJ2-7,NA,TRBV11-2,NA,CASSLVRDSYEQYF,TGTGCCAGCAGCTTAGTCCGGGACTCCTACGAGCAGTACTTC
TRBJ2-5,NA,TRBV6-1,NA,CASSPGQAVQETQYF,TGTGCCAGCAGTCCGGGTCAGGCAGTCCAAGAGACCCAGTACTTC
TRBJ1-1,NA,TRBV6-5,NA,CASSYSERLNTEAFF,TGTGCCAGCAGTTACTCGGAGCGATTGAACACTGAAGCTTTCTTT
TRBJ2-7,NA,TRBV7-6,NA,CASSSGRGSYEQYF,TGTGCCAGCAGTTCGGGGCGGGGCTCCTACGAGCAGTACTTC
TRBJ2-1,NA,TRBV27,TRBD2,CASRTRTSGSFEQFF,TGTGCCAGCCGGACCCGGACTAGCGGGTCATTTGAGCAGTTCTTC
TRBJ2-4,NA,TRBV28,NA,CASSLSRVENIQYF,TGTGCCAGCAGTTTATCCAGGGTTGAAAACATTCAGTACTTC
TRBJ2-5,once,TRBV7-2,NA,CASSLVPRQVEETQYF,TGTGCCAGCAGCTTAGTCCCGAGACAGGTCGAGGAGACCCAGTACTTC
TRBJ1-1,few,TRBV30,NA,CAWSVRELAEAFF,TGTGCCTGGAGTGTACGGGAATTGGCTGAAGCTTTCTTT
TRBJ1-4,NA,TRBV4-1,NA,CASSQGSVATNEKLFF,TGCGCCAGCAGCCAAGGGTCGGTAGCAACTAATGAAAAACTGTTTTTT
TRBJ1-4,NA,TRBV5-4,NA,CASSLGIRDTGNEKLFF,TGTGCCAGCAGCTTGGGCATCCGGGACACCGGTAATGAAAAACTGTTTTTT
TRBJ2-2,NA,TRBV25-1,NA,CASSEPLGVGGGELFF,TGTGCCAGCAGTGAGCCCCTAGGTGTCGGAGGCGGGGAGCTGTTTTTT
TRBJ1-1,NA,TRBV7-8,TRBD1,CASSLGQELRSNTEAFF,TGTGCCAGCAGCTTGGGACAGGAGCTTAGATCGAACACTGAAGCTTTCTTT
TRBJ1-5,NA,TRBV6-6,NA,CASSASYSNQPQHF,TGTGCCAGCAGTGCTTCGTATAGCAATCAGCCCCAGCATTTT
TRBJ1-1,NA,TRBV30,NA,CAWGRNTEAFF,TGTGCCTGGGGGCGGAACACTGAAGCTTTCTTT
TRBJ2-2,NA,TRBV6-5,TRBD1,CASSYVGGLPELFF,TGTGCCAGCAGTTACGTAGGGGGCCTACCGGAGCTGTTTTTT
TRBJ1-1,NA,TRBV10-3,NA,CAISGGRNTEAFF,TGTGCCATCTCCGGGGGAAGGAACACTGAAGCTTTCTTT
TRBJ1-5,NA,TRBV30,NA,CAWSRGTPGTQPQHF,TGTGCCTGGAGTCGAGGGACACCAGGCACTCAGCCCCAGCATTTT
TRBJ1-3,NA,TRBV7-8,NA,CASSLGTGGNTIYF,TGTGCCAGCAGCTTAGGGACTGGTGGAAACACCATATATTTT
TRBJ2-6,NA,TRBV7-9,NA,CASSLGSSGANVLTF,TGTGCCAGCAGCTTAGGAAGTTCTGGGGCCAACGTCCTGACTTTC
TRBJ1-3,NA,TRBV19,NA,CASSPGGSGNTIYF,TGTGCCAGTAGCCCAGGTGGCTCTGGAAACACCATATATTTT
TRBJ2-1,NA,TRBV28,TRBD2,CASRKRGLAGGLGVYEQFF,TGTGCCAGCAGAAAAAGGGGACTAGCGGGAGGATTGGGAGTCTATGAGCAGTTCTTC
TRBJ1-4,NA,TRBV28,NA,CASSARDEKLFF,TGTGCCAGCAGTGCCCGGGATGAAAAACTGTTTTTT
TRBJ2-3,NA,TRBV4-3,NA,CASSQGLGEWDTQYF,TGCGCCAGCAGCCAAGGACTAGGGGAGTGGGATACGCAGTATTTT
TRBJ2-4,NA,TRBV19,NA,CASRSAFRTGTLAKNIQYF,TGTGCCAGTAGGTCGGCTTTCCGAACAGGAACCCTAGCCAAAAACATTCAGTACTTC
TRBJ1-1,NA,TRBV7-9,NA,CASSFQTVNTEAFF,TGTGCCAGCAGCTTTCAGACAGTGAACACTGAAGCTTTCTTT
TRBJ2-5,NA,TRBV5-8,NA,CASSPEGLYQETQYF,TGTGCCAGCAGCCCGGAGGGGCTGTACCAAGAGACCCAGTACTTC
TRBJ1-2,NA,TRBV6-1,NA,CASSDLSRTEIGYTF,TGTGCCAGCAGTGATCTGAGCCGCACGGAGATTGGTTACACCTTC
TRBJ1-5,few,TRBV27,TRBD1,CASSRTWDRLSNQPQHF,TGTGCCAGCAGTCGCACCTGGGACAGACTAAGTAATCAGCCCCAGCATTTT
TRBJ2-1,NA,TRBV2,TRBD2,CASSLAGSSYNEQFF,TGTGCCAGCAGTCTAGCGGGGAGCTCCTACAATGAGCAGTTCTTC
TRBJ1-3,NA,TRBV6-6,NA,CASSNPQDLLSNTIYF,TGTGCCAGCAGTAACCCACAGGACCTCTTATCGAACACCATATATTTT
TRBJ1-1,NA,TRBV15,NA,CATSRAPNTEAFF,TGTGCCACCAGCAGAGCCCCGAACACTGAAGCTTTCTTT
TRBJ2-3,NA,TRBV7-2,TRBD2,CASSLKRGGGNTQYF,TGTGCCAGCAGCTTAAAGCGGGGGGGCGGGAATACGCAGTATTTT
TRBJ2-7,NA,TRBV7-9,TRBD1,CASSWTYGTGTYEQYF,TGTGCCAGCAGCTGGACGTACGGGACAGGGACCTACGAGCAGTACTTC
TRBJ1-5,NA,TRBV7-1,NA,CASSIGTNQPQHF,TGTGCCAGCAGCATCGGGACCAATCAGCCCCAGCATTTT
TRBJ2-2,NA,TRBV6-1,NA,CASRSDRLNTGELFF,TGTGCCAGCAGATCGGACAGATTAAACACCGGGGAGCTGTTTTTT